This passage covers 29 T cell receptor beta chains from one sample sequenced in a study of beta chain features in type 1 diabetes. Every isolated RNA sample was fully reverse transcribed, so sequencing captured expressed TCRB transcripts. The protocol was immunoSEQ multiplex PCR, while the TCRdb copy is restricted to in-frame clones and leaves out a portion. The sample has about 110,000 clones, roughly 43% seen once. The sequenced sample was stem cell memory CD4+ T cells from blood. The receptors here all came from a woman aged 18-29 years in good health.

The chain uses TRBV18 and TRBJ2-5, with 8 bases matching TRBD1. From germline, CDR1 is KGHSH and CDR2 LQKENI. The CDR3 runs 16 residues. J was trimmed by 5 bases and V by 2 bases; bases with no gene match: 10. CDR3 DNA: TGTGCCAGCTCACCAGTCGCCACAGGGGGATTGGAGACCCAGTACTTC. Its protein is CASSPVATGGLETQYF.

This chain's CDR3 is CASSLPGHKDTEAFF. CDR3 DNA sequence: TGTGCCAGCTCACTCCCGGGACACAAGGACACTGAAGCTTTCTTT. This chain uses TRBV18 with TRBJ1-1; tentatively, D is TRBD1 (6 bases). Trimming removed 4 bases at V and 3 bases at J, with 15 bases between. This CDR3 has 15 amino acids. Germline V gene data show CDR1 as KGHSH and CDR2 as LQKENI. The full variable domain, completed using reference TRBV18 and TRBJ1-1, is NAGVMQNPRHLVRRRGQEARLRCSPMKGHSHVYWYRQLPEEGLKFMVYLQKENIIDESGMPKERFSAEFPKEGPSILRIQQVVRGDSAAYFCASSLPGHKDTEAFFGQGTRLTVV.

The rearrangement joins TRBV27 to TRBJ2-1, with 12 bases lining up with TRBD2. The CDR3 has 15 residues. From germline, CDR1 is MNHEY and CDR2 SMNVEV (reference sequence). The V segment lost 6 bases and the J segment 8 bases; nucleotides outside the gene matches: 8. As DNA, the CDR3 is TGTGCCAGCAGCTGGTTACTAGCGGGAGGCGATGAGCAGTTCTTC. Translating it yields CASSWLLAGGDEQFF.

This clone was detected only once. V gene TRBV18 combines with J gene TRBJ2-2, with 8 nucleotides matching TRBD1. The CDR3 contains 14 residues. V lost 4 bases and J lost 6; bases outside the gene matches: 4. Germline V CDR1 and CDR2: KGHSH, LQKENI. This chain's CDR3 is CASSLDRGAGELFF. As DNA, the CDR3 is TGTGCCAGCTCACTAGACAGGGGCGCCGGGGAGCTGTTTTTT.

V usage is TRBV7-9 and J usage is TRBJ2-5, with unresolved D. Trimming pared 3 bases from V and 2 bases from J, leaving 7 bases between. CDR3 size: 13 residues. Germline CDR1 reads SEHNR; CDR2 reads FQNEAQ (reference sequence). The DNA for the CDR3 is TGTGCCAGCAGCTTGGCTTCTCAAGAGACCCAGTACTTC. Its protein is CASSLASQETQYF.

The gene calls are TRBV2 and TRBJ1-5; 11 bases map to TRBD1. Germline CDR1 SNHLY, CDR2 FYNNEI. CDR3 length: 15 residues. V lost 3 bases and J lost 6; bases outside the gene matches: 4. The CDR3 reads CASSEDRGLGQPQHF. CDR3 bases: TGTGCCAGCAGTGAGGACAGGGGGCTGGGTCAGCCCCAGCATTTT.

The chain has TRBV11-2 and TRBJ2-1; 9 positions agree with TRBD2. The V and J ends lost 4 bases and 6 bases, in that order; junction bases with no gene match: 7. This CDR3 contains 15 residues. The germline gives CDR1 SGHAT, CDR2 FQNNGV. Written as DNA, the CDR3 is TGTGCCAGCAGCTCGACGGGACTAGCCGGCAATGAGCAGTTCTTC. The encoded protein is CASSSTGLAGNEQFF. Together with reference TRBV11-2 and TRBJ2-1, the CDR3 gives the full variable domain: EAGVAQSPRYKIIEKRQSVAFWCNPISGHATLYWYQQILGQGPKLLIQFQNNGVVDDSQLPKDRFSAERLKGVDSTLKIQPAKLEDSAVYLCASSSTGLAGNEQFFGPGTRLTVL.

The chain couples TRBV5-1 to TRBJ2-1; 8 bases align to TRBD2. The junction had 8 bases not matched to a gene; V was cut back by 2 bases and J by 7 bases. Per the germline V gene, CDR1 is SGHRS and CDR2 is YFSETQ. The CDR3 contains 15 residues. CDR3 sequence: CASSLTAGVVNEQFF. Written as DNA, the CDR3 is TGCGCCAGCAGCTTAACAGCGGGAGTGGTGAATGAGCAGTTCTTC.

V is TRBV14 and J is TRBJ2-3; tentative D call: TRBD1 (5 bases). CDR3 length equals 17 residues. Trimming removed 0 bases at V and 5 bases at J, with 18 bases between. Germline CDR1 SGHDN, CDR2 FVKESK. In DNA, the CDR3 is TGTGCCAGCAGCCAAGATACAGGAACAGTACGGTTAGATACGCAGTATTTT. Its protein is CASSQDTGTVRLDTQYF.

CDR3 sequence: CASSQLQGRMDRVVSGANVLTF. The CDR3 nucleotides read TGCGCCAGCAGTCAACTCCAGGGGCGGATGGACAGGGTTGTCTCTGGGGCCAACGTCCTGACTTTC. This chain joins TRBV23-1 and TRBJ2-6; 8 bases line up with TRBD1. TRBV23-1 is recorded as an ORF, its role being uncertain. Trimming took 2 bases from V and 0 from J; bases not matched to a gene: 18. CDR3 length equals 22 residues.

A single count supports this clone. The V and J genes are TRBV5-4 and TRBJ2-3; D is ambiguous. The length of the CDR3 is 15 residues. Trimming removed 1 base from V and 2 bases from J, with 11 bases in between. Per germline, CDR1 SGHNT and CDR2 YYREEE (reference sequence). The CDR3 bases are TGTGCCAGCAGCTTGAGAGTGTATCACACAGATACGCAGTATTTT. Translation gives CASSLRVYHTDTQYF.

This chain joins TRBV28 and TRBJ1-5; possible D gene TRBD1, 5 bases. The V end was cut by 1 base, the J end by 5 bases, with 12 bases between. Germline V gene data show CDR1 as MDHEN and CDR2 as SYDVKM. The CDR3 runs to 15 residues. CDR3 amino acids: CASSLSGRVDQPQHF. The CDR3 DNA follows: TGTGCCAGCAGTTTATCCGGCAGGGTGGATCAGCCCCAGCATTTT.

This clone was found once. The V call is TRBV5-6, the J call TRBJ2-7, with D perhaps TRBD2 (6 bases). Germline values: CDR1 SGHDT, CDR2 YYEEEE. The CDR3 has 16 amino acids. Deletions cut 0 bases from V and 4 bases from J, with 17 bases between. The CDR3 DNA reads TGTGCCAGCAGCTTGGTTTTCCCCGTTGGGGGGTACGAGCAGTACTTC. This sequence encodes CASSLVFPVGGYEQYF.

This clone was seen more than once but under ten times. This chain links TRBV7-2 with TRBJ2-2; D is uncertain. Trimming stripped 1 base from V and 4 bases from J, with 7 bases between. There are 14 residues in the CDR3. From germline, CDR1 is SGHTA and CDR2 FQGNSA. CDR3 in DNA: TGTGCCAGCAGCTTAGTTATCGGCACCGGGGAGCTGTTTTTT. It translates to CASSLVIGTGELFF.

This chain links TRBV19 with TRBJ2-2; TRBD2 might be the D (6 bases). CDR3 length equals 16 residues. CDR1 and CDR2 (germline): LNHDA, SQIVND (reference sequence). V lost 5 bases and J 6 bases, leaving 19 bases between the germline ends. CDR3: CASSRTRPGTPGELFF. The CDR3 DNA follows: TGTGCCAGTAGTCGTACCCGCCCCGGGACTCCCGGGGAGCTGTTTTTT.

This clone has just a few counts. The chain is built from TRBV5-1 and TRBJ2-1; D might be TRBD2 (6 bases). CDR3 length equals 16 residues. V dropped 0 bases and J dropped 6 bases, with 16 bases sitting between them. The V gene's germline CDR1 is SGHRS and CDR2 YFSETQ. The CDR3 loop reads CASSLGRGTGSNEQFF. CDR3 DNA: TGCGCCAGCAGCTTGGGTCGCGGGACCGGCTCCAATGAGCAGTTCTTC.

The V gene is TRBV4-2, the J gene TRBJ1-5; perhaps TRBD1 as D (6 bases). The CDR3 length is 18 residues. The germline V gene has CDR1 LGHNA and CDR2 YNFKEQ. Deletions cut 2 bases from V and 2 bases from J, with 19 bases between. As DNA, the CDR3 is TGTGCCAGCAGCCAAAGGGGGAATTGGGGCGATGGCAATCAGCCCCAGCATTTT. Its translation: CASSQRGNWGDGNQPQHF.

The chain employs TRBV5-4 and TRBJ2-7; 8 bases fit TRBD2. CDR1 and CDR2 from the germline V gene are SGHNT and YYREEE (reference sequence). Losses at the gene ends were 1 base for V and 6 bases for J; bases not matched to a gene: 6. This CDR3 contains 14 residues. The CDR3 DNA reads as TGTGCCAGCAGCTTGACAGCGGGAGTTGCCGAGCAGTACTTC. This encodes CASSLTAGVAEQYF.

The sample holds a few counts of this clone. The V gene is TRBV19, the J gene TRBJ1-1; 7 positions match TRBD1. The CDR3 contains 13 residues. Losses at the gene ends were 5 bases for V and 1 base for J; bases not matched to a gene: 1. The germline CDR1 and CDR2 sequences are LNHDA and SQIVND (reference sequence). The CDR3 loop is CASSGTANTEAFF. The CDR3 nucleotides read TGTGCCAGTAGTGGGACAGCGAACACTGAAGCTTTCTTT.

The V call is TRBV27, the J call TRBJ1-1, with D perhaps matching TRBD1 (5 bases). This CDR3 spans 15 amino acids. Trimming shortened V by 5 bases and J by 1 base, and 14 bases separated the two germline ends. The germline gives CDR1 MNHEY, CDR2 SMNVEV (reference sequence). CDR3 in amino acids: CASSKSLQGNTEAFF. CDR3 coding DNA: TGTGCCAGCAGTAAATCCCTTCAGGGGAACACTGAAGCTTTCTTT.

Only a few counts were recorded for this clone. The chain couples TRBV2 to TRBJ2-1, with 11 bases that match TRBD1. This CDR3 spans 14 amino acids. Germline lookup yields CDR1 SNHLY and CDR2 FYNNEI. J was trimmed by 9 bases and V by 6 bases; bases with no gene match: 7. The CDR3 nucleotides are TGTGCCAGCAGCGGACAGGGGGCCGGGAGTGAGCAGTTCTTC. Translation gives CASSGQGAGSEQFF.

This clone came up once. The chain uses TRBV9 and TRBJ2-7, with D perhaps TRBD1 (6 bases). There are 14 residues in the CDR3. Trimming removed 2 bases at V and 1 base at J, with 10 bases between. The germline CDR1 and CDR2 sequences are SGDLS and YYNGEE. Here the CDR3 reads CASSVYDRSYEQYF. Here the CDR3 DNA reads TGTGCCAGCAGCGTCTATGACAGGTCCTACGAGCAGTACTTC.

This clone has only a few counts. The chain combines TRBV30 with TRBJ1-2; D ambiguous. Per germline, CDR1 GTSNPN and CDR2 SVGIG (reference sequence). V gave up 0 bases and J gave up 6 bases, with 14 bases separating them. The CDR3 sequence is 14 residues long. As DNA, the CDR3 is TGTGCCTGGAGTGTACCAGGATTGGCCCATGGCTACACCTTC. It encodes CAWSVPGLAHGYTF.

This clone was detected only a few times. The J gene is TRBJ2-7, the V gene TRBV27, with D perhaps TRBD1 (5 bases). V was cut by 4 bases and J by 2 bases, with 12 bases left in between. Germline CDR1 is MNHEY and CDR2 is SMNVEV (reference sequence). This CDR3 is 14 amino acids long. CDR3: CASSSQGIPYEQYF. The CDR3, as DNA: TGTGCCAGCAGTTCGCAGGGTATCCCCTACGAGCAGTACTTC.

This clone has only a few counts. The chain recombines TRBV7-9 with TRBJ2-2, with a possible D match to TRBD2 (5 bases). There are 16 residues in the CDR3. The germline V gene has CDR1 SEHNR and CDR2 FQNEAQ (reference sequence). Trimming took off 1 base at V and 6 bases at J, with 15 bases between the two ends. In nucleotides, the CDR3 is TGTGCCAGCAGCTTAGATCCCGGGATCGGATCCGGGGAGCTGTTTTTT. Residues: CASSLDPGIGSGELFF.

A few counts support this clone. J is TRBJ2-3 and V is TRBV2; D possibly corresponds to TRBD2 (5 bases). V was pared by 2 bases and J by 9 bases, with 9 bases between. The CDR3 covers 12 residues. Germline CDR1 reads SNHLY; CDR2 reads FYNNEI. CDR3 loop: CASSEIRETQYF. The CDR3 DNA sequence: TGTGCCAGCAGTGAAATTCGGGAAACGCAGTATTTT.

The chain joins TRBV5-4 to TRBJ2-7, with 7 bases lining up with TRBD1. The CDR3 extends over 14 amino acids. J gave up 1 base and V 4 bases, and 5 bases lay outside the gene matches. Per the germline V gene, CDR1 is SGHNT and CDR2 is YYREEE (reference sequence). The CDR3 nucleotides are TGTGCCAGCAGCCCCCGGGACAGATCCTACGAGCAGTACTTC. As protein: CASSPRDRSYEQYF.

V is TRBV4-1 and J is TRBJ2-7, with 11 bases identical to TRBD2. Germline V gene lookup returns CDR1 MGHRA and CDR2 YSYEKL. This CDR3 contains 17 residues. V gave up 4 bases and J gave up 4 bases; unmatched junction bases: 12. The DNA for the CDR3 is TGCGCCAGCAGCCCGGACCTAGCGGGAGGATCGGGATACGAGCAGTACTTC. Protein: CASSPDLAGGSGYEQYF.

This clone was observed once. The chain carries TRBV19 and TRBJ1-5; D is perhaps TRBD1 (6 bases). CDR3 length: 15 amino acids. From germline, CDR1 is LNHDA and CDR2 SQIVND (reference sequence). Trimming removed 7 bases at V and 3 bases at J, with 16 bases between. The CDR3 spells CASTIGQPLNQPQHF. The DNA for the CDR3 is TGTGCCAGTACTATCGGACAGCCCCTCAATCAGCCCCAGCATTTT.